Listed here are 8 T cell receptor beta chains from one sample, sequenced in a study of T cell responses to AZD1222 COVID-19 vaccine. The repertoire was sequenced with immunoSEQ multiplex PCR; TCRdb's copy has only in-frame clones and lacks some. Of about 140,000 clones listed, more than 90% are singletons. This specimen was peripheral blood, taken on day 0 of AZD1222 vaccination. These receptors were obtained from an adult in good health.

CDR3 region: CASSLANTDTQYF. CDR3 DNA sequence: TGTGCCAGCAGCTTAGCAAACACAGATACGCAGTATTTT. The J gene is TRBJ2-3, the V gene TRBV7-2; unclear D gene. The germline V gene has CDR1 SGHTA and CDR2 FQGNSA. This CDR3 contains 13 residues. V lost 0 bases and J 2 bases, leaving 3 bases between the germline ends.

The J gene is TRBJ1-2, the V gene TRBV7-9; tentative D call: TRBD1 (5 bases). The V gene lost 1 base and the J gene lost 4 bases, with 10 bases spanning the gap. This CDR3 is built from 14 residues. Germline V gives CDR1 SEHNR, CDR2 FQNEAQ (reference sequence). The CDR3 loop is CASSLDGGSYGYTF. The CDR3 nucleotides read TGTGCCAGCAGCTTAGACGGGGGTTCCTATGGCTACACCTTC.

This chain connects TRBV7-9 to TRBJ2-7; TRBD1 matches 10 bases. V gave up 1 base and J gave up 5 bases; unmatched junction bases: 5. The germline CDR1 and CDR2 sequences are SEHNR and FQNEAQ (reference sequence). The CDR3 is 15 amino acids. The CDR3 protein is CASSLGQGAINEQYF. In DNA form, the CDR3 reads TGTGCCAGCAGCTTAGGACAGGGGGCGATCAACGAGCAGTACTTC.

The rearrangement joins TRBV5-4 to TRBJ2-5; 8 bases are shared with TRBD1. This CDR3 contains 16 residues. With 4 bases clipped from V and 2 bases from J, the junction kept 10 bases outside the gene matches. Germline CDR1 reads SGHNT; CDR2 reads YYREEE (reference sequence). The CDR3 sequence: CASSPSGGLGQETQYF. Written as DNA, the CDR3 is TGTGCCAGCAGCCCGTCAGGGGGCTTAGGGCAAGAGACCCAGTACTTC.

CDR3: CASRLARGGYEQYF. CDR3 sequence (DNA): TGTGCAAGTCGCTTAGCGAGAGGGGGGTACGAGCAGTACTTC. The V and J genes are TRBV12-2 and TRBJ2-7. TRBV12-2 is given as a pseudogene. This CDR3 region has 14 residues.

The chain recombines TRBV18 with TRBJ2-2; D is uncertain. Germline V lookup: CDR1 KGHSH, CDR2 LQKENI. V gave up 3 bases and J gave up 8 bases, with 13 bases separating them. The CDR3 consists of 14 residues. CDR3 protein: CASSPADHPGELFF. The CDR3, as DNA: TGTGCCAGCTCACCCGCCGACCACCCGGGGGAGCTGTTTTTT.

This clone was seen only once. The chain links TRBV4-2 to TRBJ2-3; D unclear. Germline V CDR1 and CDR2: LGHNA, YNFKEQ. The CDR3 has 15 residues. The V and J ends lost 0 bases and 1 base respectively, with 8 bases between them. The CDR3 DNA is TGTGCCAGCAGCCAAGATCTTAGGGGCACAGATACGCAGTATTTT. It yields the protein CASSQDLRGTDTQYF.

CDR3 region: CASSLGLVSYNEQFF. The CDR3 nucleotides are TGTGCCAGCAGCTTGGGACTAGTCTCCTACAATGAGCAGTTCTTC. This chain uses TRBV5-8 with TRBJ2-1, with D perhaps TRBD2 (6 bases). The germline V gene encodes CDR1 SGHTS and CDR2 YDEGEE. The germline V and J ends were trimmed by 0 bases and 0 bases, with 7 bases remaining between them. This CDR3 is 15 amino acids long.